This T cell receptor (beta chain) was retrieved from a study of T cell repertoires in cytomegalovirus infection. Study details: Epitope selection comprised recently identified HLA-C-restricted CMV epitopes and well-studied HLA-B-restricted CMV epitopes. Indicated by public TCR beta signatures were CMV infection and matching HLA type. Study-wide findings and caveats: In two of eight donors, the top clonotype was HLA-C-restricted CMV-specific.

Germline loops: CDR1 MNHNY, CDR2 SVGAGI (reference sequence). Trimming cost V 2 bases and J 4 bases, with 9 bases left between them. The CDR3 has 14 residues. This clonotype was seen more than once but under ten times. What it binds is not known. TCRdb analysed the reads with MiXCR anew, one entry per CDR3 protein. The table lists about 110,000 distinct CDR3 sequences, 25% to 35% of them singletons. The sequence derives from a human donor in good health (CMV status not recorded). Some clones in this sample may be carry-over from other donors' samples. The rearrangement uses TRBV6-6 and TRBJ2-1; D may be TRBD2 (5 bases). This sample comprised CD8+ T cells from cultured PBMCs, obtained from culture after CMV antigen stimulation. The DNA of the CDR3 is TGTGCCAGCAGTTACGGCGGGCAGTACAATGAGCAGTTCTTC. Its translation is CASSYGGQYNEQFF.